This T cell receptor (beta chain) was identified in a study of blood T cell repertoires in COVID-19. In the authors' workflow: Nucleated cell counts were estimated from reference gene primer amplification. TCRdb keeps only in-frame clones here, not all; method: immunoSEQ multiplex PCR. V, J and clone size are taken as reported in that table, and D and trimming were inferred from the DNA itself. The sample carries around 130,000 clones, roughly 85% recorded once. Germline V CDR1 and CDR2: LNHDA, SQIVND (reference sequence). V was clipped by 3 bases and J by 0 bases, with 5 bases between them. This CDR3 contains 14 residues.

Material: peripheral blood. The V and J genes are TRBV19 and TRBJ1-4; D gene uncertain. The receptor's source is a man in his forties or fifties with acute or convalescent COVID-19. The CDR3 nucleotides are TGTGCCAGTAGTATGACACCAACTAATGAAAAACTGTTTTTT. This codes for CASSMTPTNEKLFF.